The 21 T cell receptor beta chains given below trace back to one sample, sequenced in a study of Ad26.COV2.S vaccination and SARS-CoV-2 variants. The sample's treatment: some 19 received Ad26.COV2.S at low or high dose, single or two shots; 5 received placebo; per-sample allocation not given. Following the first vaccine or placebo injection, samples were taken on day 63. The table came from immunoSEQ multiplex PCR; TCRdb's copy has only in-frame clones and leaves some out. Among 430,000 or so clones, roughly 87% were seen once, and the ten largest hold roughly 2.5%. Material: peripheral blood, obtained in a trial of Ad26.COV2.S vaccine versus placebo. All receptors derive from a person aged 18-65 years who received the Ad26.COV2.S COVID-19 vaccine or a placebo.

This sequence joins TRBV6-5 and TRBJ1-2; no reliable D call. The CDR3 runs 13 residues. Trimming shortened V by 8 bases and J by 0 bases, and 10 bases separated the two germline ends. Germline values: CDR1 MNHEY, CDR2 SVGAGI. The CDR3 coding sequence is TGTGCCAGCCGGAACACCGCTAACTATGGCTACACCTTC. This gives the protein CASRNTANYGYTF.

This sequence joins TRBV2 and TRBJ2-5; D call uncertain. Germline V gene lookup returns CDR1 SNHLY and CDR2 FYNNEI. Trimming stripped 1 base from V and 0 bases from J, with 9 bases between. There are 15 residues in the CDR3. The CDR3 region is CASSEEERYQETQYF. CDR3 DNA: TGTGCCAGCAGTGAAGAGGAGAGATACCAAGAGACCCAGTACTTC.

Concerning this clone: At the DNA level, this CDR3 is encoded by other sequences in the same sample as well. The chain combines TRBV30 with TRBJ1-5; D is possibly TRBD1 (5 bases). Trimming removed 3 bases at V and 4 bases at J, with 10 bases between. The germline V gene has CDR1 GTSNPN and CDR2 SVGIG (reference sequence). The CDR3 consists of 13 residues. CDR3 sequence (DNA): TGTGCCTGGAGCGTCGGGGGGAATCAGCCCCAGCATTTT. Protein product: CAWSVGGNQPQHF. The full variable domain, with the rest looked up from reference TRBV30 and TRBJ1-5, is SQTIHQWPATLVQPVGSPLSLECTVEGTSNPNLYWYRQAAGRGLQLLFYSVGIGQISSEVPQNLSASRPQDRQFILSSKKLLLSDSGFYLCAWSVGGNQPQHFGDGTRLSIL.

The chain has TRBV7-2 and TRBJ2-5; D not resolved. The V end lost 5 bases, the J end lost 1 base, and 17 bases lay between the germline ends. Germline CDR1 reads SGHTA; CDR2 reads FQGNSA. CDR3 length equals 16 residues. The CDR3 protein is CASSRAVGFLQETQYF. The CDR3 coding sequence is TGTGCCAGCAGCAGGGCAGTCGGATTTCTCCAAGAGACCCAGTACTTC.

The chain carries TRBV30 and TRBJ2-4; no clear D gene. From germline, CDR1 is GTSNPN and CDR2 SVGIG (reference sequence). The CDR3 length is 14 residues. V dropped 2 bases and J dropped 7 bases, with 15 bases sitting between them. For the CDR3, the DNA is TGTGCCTGGAGTACATTGACGGCCTATAACATTCAGTACTTC. Translated, it gives CAWSTLTAYNIQYF. The entire variable domain, with the rest obtained from reference TRBV30 and TRBJ2-4, is as follows: SQTIHQWPATLVQPVGSPLSLECTVEGTSNPNLYWYRQAAGRGLQLLFYSVGIGQISSEVPQNLSASRPQDRQFILSSKKLLLSDSGFYLCAWSTLTAYNIQYFGAGTRLSVL.

The CDR3 region has the DNA TGCAGCGCCTCGGGGCCCGTCGCTGAAGCTTTCTTT. This gives the protein CSASGPVAEAFF. V is TRBV29-1 and J is TRBJ1-1; the D gene is possibly TRBD1 (5 bases). V lost 7 bases and J lost 6, with 15 bases in between. CDR1 is SQVTM and CDR2 is ANQGSEA in the germline V gene. The length of the CDR3 is 12 residues.

This clone was found a few times. The J gene is TRBJ1-5, the V gene TRBV18, with D possibly matching TRBD1 (5 bases). Germline V lookup: CDR1 KGHSH, CDR2 LQKENI. V gave up 2 bases and J gave up 5 bases, with 10 bases separating them. The CDR3 is made up of 14 amino acids. The DNA of the CDR3 is TGTGCCAGCTCACCAATTGGGGGGGATCAGCCCCAGCATTTT. Translation: CASSPIGGDQPQHF.

The chain links TRBV4-3 to TRBJ2-7, with D maybe TRBD2 (6 bases). V lost 1 base to trimming and J lost 2 bases, with 18 bases between them. CDR1 and CDR2 from the germline V gene are LGHNA and YSLEER. The CDR3 is made up of 17 amino acids. CDR3 coding DNA: TGCGCCAGCAGCCAAGGGGTCCCTTCCGGGAGTACCTACGAGCAGTACTTC. Residues: CASSQGVPSGSTYEQYF.

This clone has just one count. This chain links TRBV28 with TRBJ1-1; D gene ambiguous. The CDR3 is made up of 13 amino acids. Germline CDR1 and CDR2: MDHEN and SYDVKM. Trimming stripped 4 bases from V and 4 bases from J, with 10 bases between. Here the CDR3 reads CASSSLLSTEAFF. The CDR3 DNA follows: TGTGCCAGCAGTTCCCTACTTAGCACTGAAGCTTTCTTT. Drawing the rest from reference TRBV28 and TRBJ1-1, the complete variable domain is DVKVTQSSRYLVKRTGEKVFLECVQDMDHENMFWYRQDPGLGLRLIYFSYDVKMKEKGDIPEGYSVSREKKERFSLILESASTNQTSMYLCASSSLLSTEAFFGQGTRLTVV.

This clone has just one count. The V call is TRBV24-1, the J call TRBJ2-1; D may be TRBD2 (6 bases). Germline V gene data show CDR1 as KGHDR and CDR2 as SFDVKD. CDR3 size: 14 residues. V shed 7 bases and J shed 0 bases, with 9 bases lying between them. The CDR3 here is CATSLGGSYNEQFF. The CDR3 DNA is TGTGCCACCAGCTTGGGAGGCTCCTACAATGAGCAGTTCTTC.

The rearrangement uses TRBV12-3 or TRBV12-4 and TRBJ2-1; tentatively, D is TRBD1 (6 bases). The CDR3 contains 13 residues. V was pared by 9 bases and J by 7 bases, with 16 bases between. The CDR3 nucleotides read TGTGCCAGTAGGGGGACATGGGAGAATGAGCAGTTCTTC. It is translated as CASRGTWENEQFF.

This chain uses TRBV6-2 or TRBV6-3 with TRBJ2-1, with 7 bases fitting TRBD2. Germline assignment: CDR1 MNHEY and CDR2 SVGEGT. V lost 5 bases, J lost 9 bases, and 22 bases stayed unmatched. The CDR3 is 18 amino acids. This CDR3 is CASSNPGLPATLAGEQFF. The DNA of the CDR3 is TGTGCCAGCAGTAATCCGGGACTACCCGCGACTTTAGCTGGTGAGCAGTTCTTC.

The genes are TRBV5-4 and TRBJ2-1, with TRBD2 identical over 9 bases. Germline loops: CDR1 SGHNT, CDR2 YYREEE (reference sequence). The V gene end was trimmed by 4 bases and the J gene end by 5 bases; junction bases not matched to a gene: 10. The CDR3 covers 16 residues. CDR3 in amino acids: CASSLRTSAENNEQFF. The CDR3 coding sequence is TGTGCCAGCAGCCTCCGGACTAGCGCCGAAAACAATGAGCAGTTCTTC.

This clone was recorded a few times. The chain recombines TRBV4-3 with TRBJ2-2, with D tentatively TRBD2 (7 bases). Germline lookup yields CDR1 LGHNA and CDR2 YSLEER. The CDR3 consists of 19 residues. The V and J ends lost 1 base and 3 bases respectively, with 21 bases between them. The CDR3 sequence: CASSQVAETGGSYTGELFF. In DNA, the CDR3 is TGCGCCAGCAGCCAAGTTGCAGAGACGGGGGGCTCCTACACCGGGGAGCTGTTTTTT.

The chain employs TRBV13 and TRBJ2-5; a weak D match, TRBD1 (6 bases). Germline-derived CDR1 and CDR2 are PRHDT and FYEKMQ (reference sequence). CDR3 size: 13 residues. V gave up 5 bases and J gave up 1 base, with 8 bases separating them. This CDR3 reads CASSQGSQETQYF. The DNA of the CDR3 is TGTGCCAGCAGCCAGGGGTCCCAAGAGACCCAGTACTTC.

This chain uses TRBV6-2 or TRBV6-3 with TRBJ2-7; D uncertain. There are 11 residues in the CDR3. Per germline, CDR1 MNHEY and CDR2 SVGEGT. Between the trimmed V and J ends, which lost 2 bases and 2 bases, there was a span of 1 base. CDR3 nucleotides: TGTGCCAGCAGTTACACCTACGAGCAGTACTTC. Residues: CASSYTYEQYF.

The chain links TRBV24-1 to TRBJ2-1; TRBD1 agrees at 10 bases. Trimming at V came to 9 bases and at J to 6 bases, leaving 7 bases not matched to a gene. The germline V gene encodes CDR1 KGHDR and CDR2 SFDVKD. The CDR3 contains 14 residues. The CDR3 is CATGRTGGVNEQFF. DNA of the CDR3: TGTGCCACCGGTAGGACAGGGGGGGTCAATGAGCAGTTCTTC.

The chain is built from TRBV18 and TRBJ2-1; possible D gene TRBD2, 5 bases. Germline CDR1 is KGHSH and CDR2 is LQKENI. The CDR3 length is 14 residues. V lost 4 bases, J lost 0 bases, and 7 bases lay in between. CDR3 sequence (DNA): TGTGCCAGCTCACGACTAAACTCCTACAATGAGCAGTTCTTC. This codes for CASSRLNSYNEQFF.

The V gene is TRBV5-4, the J gene TRBJ2-2; 9 bases map to TRBD2. This CDR3 region has 16 residues. The junction had 5 bases not matched to a gene; V was cut back by 4 bases and J by 1 base. The V gene's germline CDR1 is SGHNT and CDR2 YYREEE (reference sequence). This CDR3 reads CASSRHSGGNTGELFF. CDR3 nucleotides: TGTGCCAGCAGCCGACATAGCGGGGGGAACACCGGGGAGCTGTTTTTT.

CDR3 region: CASSPRKETQYF. The CDR3 region has the DNA TGTGCCAGCAGCCCGCGTAAAGAGACCCAGTACTTC. The rearrangement links TRBV14 to TRBJ2-5; unclear D gene. This CDR3 comprises 12 residues. V lost 4 bases and J lost 3, with 6 bases in between. The germline V gene encodes CDR1 SGHDN and CDR2 FVKESK.

V gene TRBV15 combines with J gene TRBJ1-1; possible D gene TRBD1, 6 bases. The CDR3 extends over 13 amino acids. CDR1 LNHNV and CDR2 YYDKDF come from the germline V gene (reference sequence). V shed 8 bases and J shed 5 bases, with 15 bases lying between them. The CDR3 bases are TGTGCCACCGGGTGGGGGCAAGCGACTGAAGCTTTCTTT. This encodes CATGWGQATEAFF.